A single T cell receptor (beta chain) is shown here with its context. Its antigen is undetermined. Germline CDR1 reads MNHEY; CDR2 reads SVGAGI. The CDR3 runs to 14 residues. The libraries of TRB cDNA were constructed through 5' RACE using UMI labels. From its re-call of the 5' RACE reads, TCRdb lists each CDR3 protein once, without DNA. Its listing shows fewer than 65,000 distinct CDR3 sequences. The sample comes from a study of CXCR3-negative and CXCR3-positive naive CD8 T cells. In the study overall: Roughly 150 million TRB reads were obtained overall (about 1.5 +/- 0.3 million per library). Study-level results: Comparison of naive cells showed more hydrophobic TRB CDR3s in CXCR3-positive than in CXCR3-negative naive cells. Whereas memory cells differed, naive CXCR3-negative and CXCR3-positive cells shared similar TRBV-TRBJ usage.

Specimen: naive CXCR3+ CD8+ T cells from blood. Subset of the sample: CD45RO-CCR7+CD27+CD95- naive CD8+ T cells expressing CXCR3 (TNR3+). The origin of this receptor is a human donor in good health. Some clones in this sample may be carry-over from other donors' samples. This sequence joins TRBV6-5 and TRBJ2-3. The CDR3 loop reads CASSYLVGTDTQYF.